The following is a T cell receptor beta chain sequence with its context. The data are from a study of blood T cell repertoires in COVID-19. In the study overall: COVID-19 samples, acute and convalescent, were from the United States, Italy and Spain. From T cells, B-cell-depleted T cells, or PBMCs came the material, which was cDNA or gDNA.

Germline CDR1 and CDR2: SGDLS and YYNGEE. The CDR3 sequence is 17 residues long. Trimming at V came to 3 bases and at J to 2 bases, leaving 12 bases not matched to a gene. The study recruited people aged about 18 to 90 years across about two dozen US areas. Only in-frame clones appear in the TCRdb table, and some are missing; sequencing was by immunoSEQ multiplex PCR. The sample has 400,000 or so clones; approximately 85% are singletons. The source material was PBMCs or T cells enriched from blood (not recorded which). The chain couples TRBV9 to TRBJ2-3; 7 bases line up with TRBD2. The receptor comes from a woman between 40 and 50 years old with acute COVID-19. CDR3 nucleotides: TGTGCCAGCAGCGATAGGTGGGGCGGGGGAGACACAGATACGCAGTATTTT. Protein sequence: CASSDRWGGGDTDTQYF.